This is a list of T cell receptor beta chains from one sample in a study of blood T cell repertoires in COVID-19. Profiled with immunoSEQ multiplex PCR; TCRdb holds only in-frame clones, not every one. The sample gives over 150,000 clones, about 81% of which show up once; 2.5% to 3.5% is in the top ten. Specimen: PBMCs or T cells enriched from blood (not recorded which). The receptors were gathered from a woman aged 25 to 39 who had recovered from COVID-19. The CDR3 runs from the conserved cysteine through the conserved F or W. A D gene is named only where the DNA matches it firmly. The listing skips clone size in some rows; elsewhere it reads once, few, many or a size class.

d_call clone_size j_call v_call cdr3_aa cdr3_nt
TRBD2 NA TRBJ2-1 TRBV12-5 CASGSGGSGGIREQFF TGTGCTAGTGGTTCTGGGGGGAGCGGGGGGATTCGTGAGCAGTTCTTC
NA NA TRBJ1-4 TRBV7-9 CASREAAGTPRSTNEKLFF TGTGCCAGCAGGGAGGCGGCCGGGACACCCAGGTCGACTAATGAAAAACTGTTTTTT
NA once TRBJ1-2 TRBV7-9 CASSLAGSNYGYTF TGTGCCAGCAGCTTAGCGGGCAGCAACTATGGCTACACCTTC
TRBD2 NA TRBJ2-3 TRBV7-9 CASSAQLAPTSTDTQYF TGTGCCAGCAGCGCCCAACTAGCGCCGACAAGCACAGATACGCAGTATTTT
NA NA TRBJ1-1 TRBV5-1 CASGWGRVNTEAFF TGCGCCAGCGGCTGGGGGCGCGTTAACACTGAAGCTTTCTTT
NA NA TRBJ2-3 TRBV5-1 CASSLGGQDTQYF TGCGCCAGCAGCTTGGGGGGGCAGGATACGCAGTATTTT
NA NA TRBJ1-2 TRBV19 CASSIAVAGYTF TGTGCCAGTAGTATAGCAGTTGCTGGCTACACCTTC
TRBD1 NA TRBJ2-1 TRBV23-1 CASSRSTGTGIFNEQFF TGCGCCAGCAGTCGATCAACCGGGACAGGGATATTCAATGAGCAGTTCTTC
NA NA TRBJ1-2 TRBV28 CAGGQSFNYGYTF TGTGCCGGTGGACAGTCATTTAACTATGGCTACACCTTC
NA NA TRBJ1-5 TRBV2 CASSVITGLFQPQHF TGTGCCAGCAGTGTGATTACAGGTCTCTTTCAGCCCCAGCATTTT
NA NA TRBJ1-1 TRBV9 CASSAQNRVQGEAFF TGTGCCAGCAGCGCCCAAAACAGGGTTCAAGGTGAAGCTTTCTTT
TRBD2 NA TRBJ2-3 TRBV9 CASSVGGGAFPDTQYF TGTGCCAGCAGCGTAGGCGGGGGGGCGTTTCCAGATACGCAGTATTTT
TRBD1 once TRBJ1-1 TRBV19 CAGGGVGDRVLF TGTGCCGGCGGAGGGGTTGGAGACAGGGTGCTTTTT
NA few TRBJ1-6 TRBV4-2 CASRGGEDSPLHF TGTGCCAGCAGGGGAGGAGAGGATTCACCCCTCCACTTT
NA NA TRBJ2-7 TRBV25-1 CASSEGHRASYEQYF TGTGCCAGCAGTGAAGGGCACAGGGCATCCTACGAGCAGTACTTC
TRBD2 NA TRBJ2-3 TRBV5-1 CATHGAGSTDTQYF TGCGCCACCCATGGAGCGGGGAGCACAGATACGCAGTATTTT
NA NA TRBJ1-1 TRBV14 CASSQEWGGAAFF TGTGCCAGCAGCCAAGAATGGGGGGGAGCAGCTTTCTTT
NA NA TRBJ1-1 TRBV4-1 CASSQVSGHEAFF TGCGCCAGCAGCCAAGTGTCGGGACACGAAGCTTTCTTT
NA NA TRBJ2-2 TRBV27 CASRQLANTGELFF TGTGCCAGCAGACAGCTGGCGAACACCGGGGAGCTGTTTTTT
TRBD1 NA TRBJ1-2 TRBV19 CASSIGQGVDYGYTF TGTGCCAGTAGTATCGGCCAGGGGGTAGACTATGGCTACACCTTC
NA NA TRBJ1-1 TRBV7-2 CASSLVVRETEAFF TGTGCCAGCAGCTTAGTGGTACGGGAAACTGAAGCTTTCTTT
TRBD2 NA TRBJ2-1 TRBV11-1 CASSFVAGGGNEQFF TGTGCCAGCAGCTTCGTCGCGGGAGGCGGAAATGAGCAGTTCTTC
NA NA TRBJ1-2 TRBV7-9 CASSSQTLRDTLRRGYTF TGTGCCAGCAGCTCCCAGACTCTCCGGGACACCTTACGTCGTGGCTACACCTTC
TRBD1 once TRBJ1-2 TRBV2 CASSANSYRGGYTF TGTGCCAGCAGTGCCAATTCATACAGGGGCGGCTACACCTTC
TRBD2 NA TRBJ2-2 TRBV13 CASSLEGLAANTGELFF TGTGCCAGCAGCTTAGAGGGACTAGCGGCGAACACCGGGGAGCTGTTTTTT
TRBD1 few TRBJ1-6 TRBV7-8 CASSPGTASYNSPLHF TGTGCCAGCAGCCCTGGGACAGCCTCCTATAATTCACCCCTCCACTTT
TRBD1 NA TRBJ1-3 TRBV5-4 CASSTGGTGFSFSGNTIYF TGTGCCAGCAGCACTGGCGGGACAGGATTCTCTTTCTCTGGAAACACCATATATTTT
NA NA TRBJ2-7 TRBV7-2 CASSLVQGRSEQYF TGTGCCAGCAGCTTAGTCCAGGGCCGTTCCGAGCAGTACTTC
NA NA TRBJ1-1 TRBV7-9 CASSFLQVMNTEAFF TGTGCCAGCAGCTTTCTTCAGGTGATGAACACTGAAGCTTTCTTT
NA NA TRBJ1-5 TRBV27 CASSLGGAIQPQHF TGTGCCAGCAGTTTGGGGGGGGCGATTCAGCCCCAGCATTTT
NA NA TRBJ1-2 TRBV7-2 CASSLTVEMGYTF TGTGCCAGCAGCTTAACGGTAGAGATGGGCTACACCTTC
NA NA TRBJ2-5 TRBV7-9 CASSLDWSVETQYF TGTGCCAGCAGCCTAGATTGGTCGGTAGAGACCCAGTACTTC
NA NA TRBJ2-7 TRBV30 CAWSFPSASSYEQYF TGTGCCTGGAGTTTCCCTAGCGCGAGCTCCTACGAGCAGTACTTC
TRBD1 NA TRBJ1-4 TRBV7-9 CASSARQGRSEKLFF TGTGCCAGCAGCGCCCGACAGGGTCGGAGTGAAAAACTGTTTTTT
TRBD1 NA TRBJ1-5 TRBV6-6 CASALTGANQPQHF TGTGCCAGCGCTTTGACAGGGGCTAATCAGCCCCAGCATTTT
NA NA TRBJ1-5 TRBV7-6 CASSLGLAGHQPQHF TGTGCCAGCAGCTTGGGGTTGGCAGGGCATCAGCCCCAGCATTTT
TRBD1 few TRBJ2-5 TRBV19 CASSIRQGLQETQYF TGTGCCAGTAGTATAAGACAGGGGCTCCAAGAGACCCAGTACTTC
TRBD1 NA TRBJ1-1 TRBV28 CASSSWTGMNTEAFF TGTGCCAGCAGTTCTTGGACAGGGATGAACACTGAAGCTTTCTTT
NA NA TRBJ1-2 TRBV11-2 CASSLEGNRMPGYGYTF TGTGCCAGCAGCTTAGAAGGCAACCGGATGCCGGGGTATGGCTACACCTTC
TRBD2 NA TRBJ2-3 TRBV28 CASSLRRTSGGGDTQYF TGTGCCAGCAGTTTAAGACGGACTAGCGGGGGTGGAGATACGCAGTATTTT
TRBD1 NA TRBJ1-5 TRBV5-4 CASSNGQEINQPQHF TGTGCCAGCAGCAACGGACAGGAGATCAATCAGCCCCAGCATTTT
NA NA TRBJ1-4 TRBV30 CAWSVTFGKEKLFF TGTGCCTGGAGTGTCACCTTCGGGAAGGAAAAACTGTTTTTT
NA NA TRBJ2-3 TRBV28 CASSHRRDTQYF TGTGCCAGCAGCCATAGAAGAGATACGCAGTATTTT
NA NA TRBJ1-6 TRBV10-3 CATAGGRESSPLHF TGTGCCACCGCGGGGGGCAGGGAAAGTTCACCCCTCCACTTT
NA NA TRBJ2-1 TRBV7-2 CASSLNRENNEQFF TGTGCCAGCAGCTTAAATCGGGAGAACAATGAGCAGTTCTTC
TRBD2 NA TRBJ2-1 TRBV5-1 CASSFEVAGGLEQFF TGCGCCAGCAGCTTCGAGGTAGCGGGGGGGCTTGAGCAGTTCTTC
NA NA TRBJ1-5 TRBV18 CASSPSGSDSNQPQHF TGTGCCAGCTCACCTTCGGGGAGTGACAGCAATCAGCCCCAGCATTTT
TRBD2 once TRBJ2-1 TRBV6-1 CASSDSGYSYNEQFF TGTGCCAGCAGTGATAGCGGGTACTCCTACAATGAGCAGTTCTTC
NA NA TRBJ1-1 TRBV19 CASSPRTREKGFF TGTGCCAGTAGTCCACGGACGAGGGAAAAAGGGTTCTTT